Below, 31 T cell receptor beta chains from the same sample are listed, as sequenced in a study of T cells in Graves' hyperthyroidism and ophthalmopathy. Amplification yielded TCR beta CDR3 regions, with RNA transcripts as the source. With the HTBI primer set, the TCR CDR3 went through a first round of RT-PCR. TCRdb re-called the multiplex PCR reads with MiXCR, one entry per CDR3 protein. The data hold a few hundred thousand distinct CDR3 sequences, with 14% observed a single time. Sequenced material: blood. These receptors were obtained from a woman between 40 and 50 years old with Graves' hyperthyroidism.

This clonotype was seen ten or more times. The rearrangement joins TRBV28 to TRBJ2-1; TRBD2 matches at 9 bases. From germline, CDR1 is MDHEN and CDR2 SYDVKM. V gave up 4 bases and J gave up 9 bases; unmatched junction bases: 10. The CDR3 is 15 residues long. In nucleotides, the CDR3 is TGTGCCAGCAGTTCCTCGGGACTAGCATTCAGTGAGCAGTTCTTC. Translation gives CASSSSGLAFSEQFF.

This clonotype was counted a few times. The rearrangement uses TRBV9 and TRBJ1-4; 7 positions agree with TRBD1. V lost 1 base and J lost 4; bases outside the gene matches: 4. This CDR3 spans 15 amino acids. Germline CDR1 and CDR2: SGDLS and YYNGEE. The CDR3 nucleotides read TGTGCCAGCAGCGTATTTGGGACAGATAATGAAAAACTGTTTTTT. Protein product: CASSVFGTDNEKLFF.

The V and J genes are TRBV6-1 and TRBJ1-1; no clear D gene. The V and J ends lost 10 bases and 1 base respectively, with 4 bases between them. The CDR3 has 10 residues. CDR1 and CDR2 (germline): MNHNS, SASEGT. CDR3 amino acids: CATGNTEAFF. The CDR3 nucleotides read TGTGCCACTGGGAACACTGAAGCTTTCTTT.

The J gene is TRBJ2-7, the V gene TRBV6-4, with D possibly TRBD1 on 5 matching bases. Germline CDR1 MRHNA, CDR2 SNTAGT. The CDR3 has 12 amino acids. Trimming pared 11 bases from V and 2 bases from J, leaving 13 bases between. The CDR3: CASGRVAYEQYF. The CDR3 bases are TGTGCCTCTGGCAGGGTTGCCTACGAGCAGTACTTC.

This clonotype has a count of ten or more. The chain couples TRBV27 to TRBJ2-7; D is tentatively TRBD1 or TRBD2 (5 bases each). Trimming removed 4 bases from V and 2 bases from J, with 15 bases in between. The CDR3 is 15 amino acids. CDR1 and CDR2 from the germline V gene are MNHEY and SMNVEV (reference sequence). The CDR3 spells CASSYRGDGPYEQYF. In DNA, the CDR3 is TGTGCCAGCAGTTACCGAGGGGACGGTCCCTACGAGCAGTACTTC.

This clonotype has ten or more counts. CDR3 protein: CASSFNLWGEAFF. DNA for the CDR3: TGTGCCAGCAGTTTTAATTTGTGGGGTGAAGCTTTCTTT. This chain connects TRBV28 to TRBJ1-1; D unresolved. Between the trimmed V and J ends, which lost 3 bases and 7 bases, there was a span of 12 bases. Germline values: CDR1 MDHEN, CDR2 SYDVKM. The CDR3 has 13 amino acids. The variable domain in full, completed from reference TRBV28 and TRBJ1-1, reads DVKVTQSSRYLVKRTGEKVFLECVQDMDHENMFWYRQDPGLGLRLIYFSYDVKMKEKGDIPEGYSVSREKKERFSLILESASTNQTSMYLCASSFNLWGEAFFGQGTRLTVV.

The chain uses TRBV30 and TRBJ1-1; no reliable D call. Per germline, CDR1 GTSNPN and CDR2 SVGIG (reference sequence). The CDR3 is made up of 11 amino acids. The V end lost 2 bases, the J end lost 5 bases, and 6 bases lay between the germline ends. CDR3 DNA sequence: TGTGCCTGGAGTTGGGAGACTGAAGCTTTCTTT. Its translation: CAWSWETEAFF.

Concerning this clonotype: A much larger clone lies a single base off, so this may be a read error. This chain links TRBV20-1 with TRBJ2-1; D call uncertain. CDR1 DFQATT and CDR2 SNEGSKA come from the germline V gene (reference sequence). The CDR3 has 14 residues. CDR3 coding DNA: TGCGGTGCTAGAGTTAGTATCGCTATCAATGAGCAGTTCTTC. It is translated as CGARVSIAINEQFF.

This clonotype was seen ten or more times. This sequence joins TRBV27 and TRBJ1-5; no clear D gene. The CDR3 covers 14 residues. CDR1 and CDR2 (germline): MNHEY, SMNVEV (reference sequence). Trimming took 2 bases from V and 1 from J, leaving 6 bases between them. In nucleotides, the CDR3 is TGTGCCAGCAGTTTAGATGGGAGCAATCAGCCCCAGCATTTT. It encodes CASSLDGSNQPQHF.

This clonotype occurred many times. The V and J genes are TRBV7-2 and TRBJ2-4; the match to TRBD1 covers 8 bases. The junction had 5 bases not matched to a gene; V was cut back by 1 base and J by 3 bases. CDR3 size: 16 residues. Germline loops: CDR1 SGHTA, CDR2 FQGNSA. The CDR3 region has the DNA TGTGCCAGCAGCTTAGGTCAGGGGGCGGGCAAAAACATTCAGTACTTC. Protein product: CASSLGQGAGKNIQYF.

This clonotype was detected only a few times. V and J are TRBV18 and TRBJ2-5; D call uncertain. Germline CDR1 is KGHSH and CDR2 is LQKENI. CDR3 length: 13 residues. The ends were cut back, 3 bases at V and 5 bases at J, with 10 bases in the middle. The CDR3 region is CASSPSPTETQYF. The DNA for the CDR3 is TGTGCCAGCTCACCTTCTCCTACCGAGACCCAGTACTTC.

This clonotype has a count of ten or more. The chain recombines TRBV28 with TRBJ1-2; possibly TRBD1 for D (6 bases). The germline V gene has CDR1 MDHEN and CDR2 SYDVKM. Trimming removed 6 bases from V and 8 bases from J, with 13 bases in between. This CDR3 is 12 amino acids long. CDR3 nucleotide sequence: TGTGCCAGCAGGTCAGGGGCCATCGGCTACACCTTC. Residues: CASRSGAIGYTF.

Many counts were recorded for this clonotype. This sequence joins TRBV28 and TRBJ2-7; 12 positions agree with TRBD2. Germline assignment: CDR1 MDHEN and CDR2 SYDVKM. Trimming cost V 5 bases and J 7 bases; bases outside gene matches: 6. This CDR3 contains 14 residues. CDR3 protein: CASSLAGGPREQYF. In DNA form, the CDR3 reads TGTGCCAGCAGTCTAGCGGGAGGGCCGCGGGAGCAGTACTTC.

This clonotype was recorded many times. V gene TRBV5-1 combines with J gene TRBJ2-7; 12 bases agree with TRBD2. The CDR3 loop spans 16 amino acids. Trimming cost V 1 base and J 7 bases; bases outside gene matches: 9. Germline CDR1 is SGHRS and CDR2 is YFSETQ. CDR3 DNA: TGCGCCAGCAGCTTGACCGGGACTAGCGGGCCGGAGGAGCAGTACTTC. Protein product: CASSLTGTSGPEEQYF.

This clonotype was seen repeatedly, ten times or more. This rearrangement joins TRBV20-1 to TRBJ2-3; D not resolved. Trimming stripped 4 bases from V and 1 base from J, with 6 bases between. The CDR3 is 12 amino acids. Germline lookup yields CDR1 DFQATT and CDR2 SNEGSKA (reference sequence). For the CDR3, the DNA is TGCAGTGCTACCGCGGGCACAGATACGCAGTATTTT. Amino acid sequence: CSATAGTDTQYF.

This clonotype was seen only a few times. CDR3 amino acids: CASSRTGTDEQYF. The CDR3 region has the DNA TGTGCCAGTAGTCGGACAGGCACGGACGAGCAGTACTTC. The V call is TRBV19, the J call TRBJ2-7; TRBD1 agrees at 7 bases. Trimming took 5 bases from V and 5 from J; bases not matched to a gene: 6. The CDR3 has 13 amino acids. CDR1 is LNHDA and CDR2 is SQIVND in the germline V gene (reference sequence).

This clonotype occurred a few times. The V gene is TRBV28, the J gene TRBJ2-1; no clear D gene. Germline V gene lookup returns CDR1 MDHEN and CDR2 SYDVKM. The CDR3 runs 14 residues. Trimming left V 4 bases short and J 2 bases short, with 9 bases between. CDR3 sequence: CASSSTLTYNEQFF. The DNA of the CDR3 is TGTGCCAGCAGTTCCACATTGACCTACAATGAGCAGTTCTTC.

In its sample, this clonotype was seen many times. The V call is TRBV20-1, the J call TRBJ2-3, with D tentatively TRBD1 or TRBD2 (5 bases each). The germline V and J ends were trimmed by 7 bases and 2 bases, with 13 bases remaining between them. Germline values: CDR1 DFQATT, CDR2 SNEGSKA (reference sequence). The CDR3 sequence is 13 residues long. CDR3 DNA: TGCAGTGTTCACCGGGGCCACACAGATACGCAGTATTTT. Translation gives CSVHRGHTDTQYF.

Ten or more counts support this clonotype. The genes are TRBV7-9 and TRBJ2-1, with D maybe TRBD2 (6 bases). This CDR3 is 18 amino acids long. Germline CDR1 reads SEHNR; CDR2 reads FQNEAQ (reference sequence). Between the trimmed V and J ends, which lost 0 bases and 2 bases, there was a span of 17 bases. The CDR3 region is CASSLALQRAFAYNEQFF. The CDR3 DNA follows: TGTGCCAGCAGCTTAGCGCTCCAGCGGGCATTTGCCTACAATGAGCAGTTCTTC.

This clonotype has just a few counts. This clone may be a read error of a much larger clone one base away. The chain joins TRBV27 to TRBJ2-5, with D maybe TRBD2 (5 bases). This CDR3 comprises 14 residues. Trimming left V 5 bases short and J 4 bases short, with 14 bases between. Germline V gene sequence: CDR1 MNHEY, CDR2 SMNVEV (reference sequence). CDR3 nucleotides: TGTGCCAGCAGTCCCCTGGACTGGGGAGAGACCCAGTACTTC. Translation: CASSPLDWGETQYF.

This clonotype was seen ten or more times. This chain connects TRBV27 to TRBJ2-4; D is ambiguous. The CDR3 consists of 17 residues. V lost 3 bases to trimming and J lost 0 bases, with 15 bases between them. Germline-derived CDR1 and CDR2 are MNHEY and SMNVEV (reference sequence). The CDR3 loop is CASSFGVPSLAKNIQYF. The CDR3 region has the DNA TGTGCCAGCAGTTTTGGGGTCCCTTCACTAGCCAAAAACATTCAGTACTTC.

This clonotype was counted at least ten times. V gene TRBV6-1 combines with J gene TRBJ2-7; tentative D call: TRBD1 (6 bases). CDR3 size: 13 residues. V gave up 5 bases and J gave up 6 bases, with 14 bases separating them. The V gene's germline CDR1 is MNHNS and CDR2 SASEGT. DNA of the CDR3: TGTGCCAGCAGTTACGGCAGGGGCAGCGAGCAGTACTTC. As protein: CASSYGRGSEQYF.

In its sample, this clonotype was seen many times. This chain links TRBV6-6 with TRBJ2-2, with 10 bases that match TRBD2. Per germline, CDR1 MNHNY and CDR2 SVGAGI (reference sequence). CDR3 size: 17 residues. V lost 0 bases to trimming and J lost 5 bases; unmatched junction nucleotides: 6. This chain's CDR3 is CASSYSLAGVGTGELFF. CDR3 sequence (DNA): TGTGCCAGCAGTTACTCCCTAGCGGGAGTGGGTACCGGGGAGCTGTTTTTT.

The rearrangement uses TRBV6-1 and TRBJ2-1; TRBD2 aligns across 9 bases. The J segment lost 5 bases and the V segment lost 5 bases, leaving 10 bases of the junction unmatched. The germline CDR1 and CDR2 sequences are MNHNS and SASEGT. CDR3 length equals 16 residues. CDR3 nucleotide sequence: TGTGCCAGCAGTCCACCAACGGGACTAGCTAACAATGAGCAGTTCTTC. Residues: CASSPPTGLANNEQFF.

This clonotype was seen at least ten times. The rearrangement joins TRBV5-6 to TRBJ2-4, with D tentatively TRBD1 (5 bases). Germline CDR1 is SGHDT and CDR2 is YYEEEE. This CDR3 has 15 amino acids. The V and J ends lost 3 bases and 1 base respectively, with 11 bases between them. The CDR3 sequence is CASSSRTWAKNIQYF. The DNA for the CDR3 is TGTGCCAGCAGCTCCCGGACATGGGCCAAAAACATTCAGTACTTC.

This rearrangement joins TRBV27 to TRBJ2-7, with 8 bases fitting TRBD1. The V segment lost 10 bases and the J segment 1 base; nucleotides outside the gene matches: 6. The CDR3 has 13 residues. Germline V lookup: CDR1 MNHEY, CDR2 SMNVEV (reference sequence). CDR3 coding DNA: TGTGCCACCAGACAGGGGCTATCCTACGAGCAGTACTTC. Protein: CATRQGLSYEQYF.

This clonotype occurred a few times. The chain links TRBV10-3 to TRBJ2-1, with D possibly called TRBD1 or TRBD2 (5 bases each). Germline values: CDR1 ENHRY, CDR2 SYGVKD. V was shortened by 7 bases and J by 1 base, with 14 bases between the two germline ends. The CDR3 spans 15 residues. CDR3 sequence (DNA): TGTGCCATCAACTCCGGGACCAAATCCTACAATGAGCAGTTCTTC. Protein product: CAINSGTKSYNEQFF.

This clonotype has at least ten counts. The V gene is TRBV11-2, the J gene TRBJ2-7, with D uncertain. Looked up from germline, CDR1 is SGHAT and CDR2 is FQNNGV. Deletions cut 5 bases from V and 2 bases from J, with 13 bases between. This CDR3 has 14 amino acids. The CDR3 sequence is CASSPLGGTYEQYF. The DNA for the CDR3 is TGTGCCAGCAGCCCCCTCGGCGGCACCTACGAGCAGTACTTC.

This clonotype came up many times. This chain links TRBV12-3 or TRBV12-4 with TRBJ2-5, with 12 bases identical to TRBD2. This CDR3 is built from 19 residues. J gave up 5 bases and V 6 bases, and 19 bases lay outside the gene matches. DNA of the CDR3: TGTGCCAGCAGACCGACAGTCCCTCTAGCGGGAGGGCCGGGGGAGACCCAGTACTTC. It encodes CASRPTVPLAGGPGETQYF.

Ten or more counts support this clonotype. The chain uses TRBV28 and TRBJ2-7; D perhaps matches TRBD2 (5 bases). The germline gives CDR1 MDHEN, CDR2 SYDVKM. The germline V and J ends were trimmed by 0 bases and 0 bases, with 6 bases remaining between them. This CDR3 contains 14 residues. CDR3 region: CASSLWGSSYEQYF. The CDR3 bases are TGTGCCAGCAGTTTATGGGGGAGCTCCTACGAGCAGTACTTC.

The table lists this clonotype with a few counts. V usage is TRBV25-1 and J usage is TRBJ2-7; D may match TRBD1 or TRBD2 (5 bases each). Trimming took 6 bases from V and 7 from J, leaving 10 bases between them. The CDR3 length is 11 residues. From germline, CDR1 is MGHDK and CDR2 SYGVNS. The CDR3 DNA reads as TGTGCCAGCAGGGGGGTAGGAGAGCAGTACTTC. Translation gives CASRGVGEQYF.